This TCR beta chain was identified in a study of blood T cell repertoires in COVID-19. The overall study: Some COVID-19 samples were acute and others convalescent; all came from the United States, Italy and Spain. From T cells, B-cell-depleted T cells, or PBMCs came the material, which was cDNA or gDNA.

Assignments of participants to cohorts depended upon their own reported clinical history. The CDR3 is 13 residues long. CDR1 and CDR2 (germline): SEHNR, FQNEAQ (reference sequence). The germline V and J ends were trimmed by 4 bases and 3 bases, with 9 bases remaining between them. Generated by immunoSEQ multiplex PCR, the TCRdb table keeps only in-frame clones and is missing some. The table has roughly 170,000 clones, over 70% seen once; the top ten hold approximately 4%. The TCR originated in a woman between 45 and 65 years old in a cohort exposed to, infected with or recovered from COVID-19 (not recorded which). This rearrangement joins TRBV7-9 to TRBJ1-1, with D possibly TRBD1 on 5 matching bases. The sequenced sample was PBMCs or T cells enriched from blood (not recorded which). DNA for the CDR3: TGTGCCAGCAGCTCTCAGGGTGACACTGAAGCTTTCTTT. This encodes CASSSQGDTEAFF.